This passage covers 31 T cell receptor beta chains from one sample sequenced in a study of post-analysis software for immune sequencing data. The TCR beta cDNA libraries carried unique molecular identifiers. Each CDR3 protein is one row after TCRdb ran MiXCR on the PCR reads. The sample includes around 160,000 distinct CDR3 sequences, around 34% of them seen just once. The specimen was blood, collected after autologous hematopoietic stem cell transplantation. These receptors were collected from a girl aged 5-17 years with multiple sclerosis.

This clonotype was detected only a few times. The rearrangement links TRBV5-1 to TRBJ2-5; no firm D call. Near its end, the DNA agrees better with TRBJ2-7, so the J call may be wrong. This CDR3 has 13 residues. Per germline, CDR1 SGHRS and CDR2 YFSETQ. CDR3 in amino acids: CASSLVSAHEQYF. CDR3 DNA sequence: TGCGCCAGCAGCTTGGTCTCCGCTCACGAGCAGTACTTC.

The count of this clonotype is one. The chain employs TRBV5-1 and TRBJ2-5, with TRBD2 identical over 7 bases. V lost 0 bases and J lost 11; bases outside the gene matches: 13. CDR3 size: 15 residues. Germline V gives CDR1 SGHRS, CDR2 YFSETQ. The CDR3, as DNA: TGCGCCAGCAGCTTGGAGTCTAGCGGTAAAGGGGAGCAGTACTTC. It encodes CASSLESSGKGEQYF.

This clonotype was seen a handful of times. The CDR3 protein is CASSYSTVPRPREGTWEQFF. The CDR3 DNA is TGTGCCAGCAGTTACTCCACAGTGCCGAGGCCCCGAGAAGGTACATGGGAGCAGTTCTTC. The V and J genes are TRBV6-2 or TRBV6-3 and TRBJ2-1; D gene ambiguous. V lost 0 bases and J lost 10, with 31 bases in between. The CDR3 sequence is 20 residues long. The germline V gene encodes CDR1 MNHEY and CDR2 SVGEGT.

The chain has TRBV20-1 and TRBJ2-1, with no clear D. Germline CDR1 reads DFQATT; CDR2 reads SNEGSKA (reference sequence). CDR3 size: 11 residues. V dropped 0 bases and J dropped 15 bases, with 12 bases sitting between them. CDR3 nucleotide sequence: TGCAGTGCTAGAGAAGGACCCCTTCCGTTCTTC. Translating gives CSAREGPLPFF.

The chain has TRBV11-1 and TRBJ2-7, with 10 bases fitting TRBD2. This CDR3 contains 16 residues. J gave up 4 bases and V 5 bases, and 11 bases lay outside the gene matches. Germline assignment: CDR1 SGHAT and CDR2 FQDESV (reference sequence). Here the CDR3 DNA reads TGTGCCAGCAGCCCTAGGGAACTAGCGGGATTTTACGAGCAGTACTTC. This codes for CASSPRELAGFYEQYF.

The chain recombines TRBV20-1 with TRBJ2-1; TRBD2 aligns across 10 bases. The trim removed 3 bases at V and 2 bases at J, leaving 4 bases unmatched. Germline CDR1 and CDR2: DFQATT and SNEGSKA (reference sequence). The CDR3 loop spans 15 amino acids. CDR3: CSASRTSGAYNEQFF. The CDR3 coding sequence is TGCAGTGCTAGCCGGACTAGCGGAGCCTACAATGAGCAGTTCTTC.

This clonotype was counted between two and nine times. The J gene is TRBJ2-1, the V gene TRBV7-2, with a possible D match to TRBD2 (5 bases). V gave up 5 bases and J gave up 10 bases, with 15 bases separating them. The CDR3 is made up of 13 amino acids. In germline, CDR1 is SGHTA, CDR2 FQGNSA. CDR3: CASSPSGTREQFF. CDR3 nucleotide sequence: TGTGCCAGCAGCCCGAGCGGAACAAGAGAGCAGTTCTTC.

The chain couples TRBV7-2 to TRBJ2-7; D is uncertain. From germline, CDR1 is SGHTA and CDR2 FQGNSA. The CDR3 runs to 13 residues. Trimming took 3 bases from V and 7 from J, leaving 13 bases between them. CDR3 sequence (DNA): TGTGCCAGCAGCTTTCCGTCAGTTTGGGAGCAGTACTTC. Its protein product is CASSFPSVWEQYF.

Only a few counts were recorded for this clonotype. This chain links TRBV28 with TRBJ1-4; no clear D. Germline V CDR1 and CDR2: MDHEN, SYDVKM. V was cut by 8 bases and J by 7 bases, with 8 bases left in between. CDR3 length: 11 residues. The CDR3 sequence: CASSAAEKLFF. CDR3 DNA sequence: TGTGCCAGCTCGGCCGCTGAAAAACTGTTTTTT.

This clonotype has more than one count but fewer than ten. The V call is TRBV7-6, the J call TRBJ2-5; 11 bases are a match to TRBD2. Losses at the gene ends were 1 base for V and 2 bases for J; bases not matched to a gene: 0. Germline V CDR1 and CDR2: SGHVS, FNYEAQ. The CDR3 is made up of 15 amino acids. The CDR3 sequence: CASSLGLAGQETQYF. The CDR3 nucleotides are TGTGCCAGCAGCTTAGGACTAGCGGGGCAAGAGACCCAGTACTTC.

The rearrangement links TRBV13 to TRBJ2-3; D remains unclear. Germline V gene lookup returns CDR1 PRHDT and CDR2 FYEKMQ (reference sequence). V lost 2 bases, J lost 2 bases, and 8 bases lay in between. The CDR3 length is 14 residues. CDR3 loop: CASSLFGTTDTQYF. Here the CDR3 DNA reads TGTGCCAGCAGCTTATTTGGAACCACAGATACGCAGTATTTT.

A word on this clonotype: A much larger clone differs by one base, so this may be a read error. The chain carries TRBV28 and TRBJ2-3, with D possibly being TRBD2 (7 bases). Germline CDR1 MDHEN, CDR2 SYDVKM. The CDR3 is 14 residues long. For the CDR3, the DNA is TGTGCCAGTAGAGGGGGGGGGATCACAGATGCGCAGTATTTT. It specifies CASRGGGITDAQYF.

This chain connects TRBV6-6 to TRBJ2-2; D may correspond to TRBD1 or TRBD2 (6 bases each). V was cut by 9 bases and J by 6 bases, with 17 bases left in between. Germline assignment: CDR1 MNHNY and CDR2 SVGAGI (reference sequence). CDR3 length: 14 amino acids. CDR3 nucleotides: TGTGCCAGTAGAAGGGGGGCTCTGGCCGGGGAGCTGTTTTTT. It translates to CASRRGALAGELFF.

The gene calls are TRBV5-6 and TRBJ2-2, with D perhaps TRBD2 (5 bases). The germline V gene encodes CDR1 SGHDT and CDR2 YYEEEE. The CDR3 extends over 15 amino acids. V lost 3 bases to trimming and J lost 1 base, with 10 bases between them. CDR3: CASSWGDRNTGELFF. CDR3 coding DNA: TGTGCCAGCAGCTGGGGAGATCGGAACACCGGGGAGCTGTTTTTT.

This clonotype was counted a few times. This sequence joins TRBV2 and TRBJ2-5, with 8 bases that match TRBD2. Germline V gives CDR1 SNHLY, CDR2 FYNNEI. V dropped 7 bases and J dropped 4; count of bases not matched to a gene: 11. The CDR3 length is 15 residues. The CDR3 coding sequence is TGTGCCAGCAACCAAGCGGGAGTGGTACGAGAGACCCAGTACTTC. The encoded protein is CASNQAGVVRETQYF.

A few counts support this clonotype. V is TRBV3-1 and J is TRBJ2-1; 11 bases map to TRBD2. Trimming cost V 4 bases and J 4 bases; bases outside gene matches: 3. The CDR3 spans 15 residues. Germline lookup yields CDR1 LGHDT and CDR2 YNNKEL (reference sequence). CDR3 DNA sequence: TGTGCCAGCAGCCCTCTAGCGGGAGGTTACAATGAGCAGTTCTTC. Protein: CASSPLAGGYNEQFF.

V and J are TRBV6-1 and TRBJ2-6; 7 positions match TRBD1. J gave up 1 base and V 5 bases, and 11 bases lay outside the gene matches. The CDR3 consists of 18 residues. Germline V CDR1 and CDR2: MNHNS, SASEGT. CDR3 DNA: TGTGCCAGCAGTCCTCTACCGGGACAGATTTCTGGGGCCAACGTCCTGACTTTC. It codes for CASSPLPGQISGANVLTF.

This clonotype was seen at least ten times. CDR3 nucleotide sequence: TGCAGCGCCGGGACTAGCGGAATCGCAGGGACCTACAATGAGCAGTTCTTC. Translating gives CSAGTSGIAGTYNEQFF. This chain connects TRBV29-1 to TRBJ2-1; 11 nucleotides line up with TRBD2. Germline V lookup: CDR1 SQVTM, CDR2 ANQGSEA. The CDR3 loop spans 17 amino acids. V was clipped by 7 bases and J by 2 bases; unmatched bases: 13.

Comment on this clonotype: A read error is possible here, since a much larger clone lies one base away. The chain uses TRBV7-9 and TRBJ1-2; D is ambiguous. V was cut by 4 bases and J by 6 bases, with 18 bases left in between. CDR1 is SEHNR and CDR2 is FQNEAQ in the germline V gene (reference sequence). The CDR3 is 15 amino acids. The CDR3 loop is CASSSRTEDKHGYTF. Written as DNA, the CDR3 is TGTGCCAGCAGCTCCCGGACGGAAGACAAGCATGGCTACACCTTC.

The chain uses TRBV5-1 and TRBJ2-7, with D perhaps matching TRBD2 (5 bases). Trimming took 6 bases from V and 7 from J, leaving 23 bases between them. This CDR3 contains 15 residues. The germline gives CDR1 SGHRS, CDR2 YFSETQ. The CDR3 sequence: CASTRDAGRLGEQYF. Here the CDR3 DNA reads TGCGCCAGCACCCGAGACGCGGGCCGCCTAGGGGAGCAGTACTTC.

The sample holds a few counts of this clonotype. The rearrangement joins TRBV6-1 to TRBJ2-2, with D perhaps matching TRBD1 (6 bases). Germline assignment: CDR1 MNHNS and CDR2 SASEGT. V was cut by 1 base and J by 5 bases, with 14 bases left in between. CDR3 length: 16 amino acids. This CDR3 reads CASSEVRTAGTGELFF. In DNA, the CDR3 is TGTGCCAGCAGTGAAGTCAGGACAGCTGGGACCGGGGAGCTGTTTTTT.

This clonotype appeared a few times. The chain is built from TRBV15 and TRBJ2-4; 7 bases align to TRBD1. The DNA end is a closer match to TRBJ2-7, so the J assignment may be wrong. The CDR3 totals 15 residues. In germline, CDR1 is LNHNV, CDR2 YYDKDF (reference sequence). The chain's CDR3 is CATSRPGQPIYEQYF. Written as DNA, the CDR3 is TGTGCCACCAGCAGGCCGGGACAGCCCATCTACGAGCAGTACTTC.

The chain couples TRBV7-2 to TRBJ2-7, with D perhaps matching TRBD2 (6 bases). There are 15 residues in the CDR3. CDR1 is SGHTA and CDR2 is FQGNSA in the germline V gene. V lost 5 bases, J lost 2 bases, and 16 bases lay in between. As DNA, the CDR3 is TGTGCCAGCAGCCTTTCCGGGACTCCGACCTACGAGCAGTACTTC. Its translation is CASSLSGTPTYEQYF.

This clonotype was observed once. The chain links TRBV7-9 to TRBJ2-3; 7 bases are a match to TRBD2. The germline V gene encodes CDR1 SEHNR and CDR2 FQNEAQ (reference sequence). V shed 0 bases and J 1 base; nucleotides not matched to a gene: 4. The CDR3 sequence is 16 residues long. CDR3 DNA: TGTGCCAGCAGCTTAGCGGGACTACCACGCACAGATACGCAGTATTTT. Residues: CASSLAGLPRTDTQYF.

The V gene is TRBV7-9, the J gene TRBJ1-2; no clear D gene. Between the trimmed V and J ends, which lost 6 bases and 1 base, there was a span of 9 bases. The CDR3 runs to 13 residues. CDR1 is SEHNR, CDR2 FQNEAQ, per germline (reference sequence). CDR3 sequence: CASRLTDNYGYTF. The CDR3 bases are TGTGCCAGCAGACTTACCGATAACTATGGCTACACCTTC.

J is TRBJ2-7 and V is TRBV5-1; 11 bases line up with TRBD2. The CDR3 covers 16 residues. The J segment lost 0 bases and the V segment lost 3 bases, leaving 5 bases of the junction unmatched. Looked up from germline, CDR1 is SGHRS and CDR2 is YFSETQ. CDR3 residues: CASSSRTSGPSYEQYF. CDR3 sequence (DNA): TGCGCCAGCAGCTCTCGGACTAGCGGGCCCTCCTACGAGCAGTACTTC.

The sample holds many counts of this clonotype. The CDR3 DNA follows: TGCAGCGTTGAAGGTCCCCAACTAGGGGAACCCCCCTACGAGCAGTACTTC. It codes for CSVEGPQLGEPPYEQYF. V gene TRBV29-1 combines with J gene TRBJ2-7; D may match TRBD1 or TRBD2 (5 bases each). Looked up from germline, CDR1 is SQVTM and CDR2 is ANQGSEA. The CDR3 has 17 amino acids. The ends were cut back, 1 base at V and 2 bases at J, with 21 bases in the middle.

A note on this clonotype: The junction departs from germline at one end; a sequencing error may be responsible. J is TRBJ2-1 and V is TRBV5-1, with TRBD2 identical over 8 bases. This CDR3 is 14 amino acids long. Germline V gene lookup returns CDR1 SGHRS and CDR2 YFSETQ. CDR3 amino acids: CASSLTSGNNEQFF. In nucleotides, the CDR3 is TGTGCCAGCAGTTTAACTAGCGGTAACAATGAGCAGTTCTTC.

Only a few counts were recorded for this clonotype. This chain links TRBV28 with TRBJ1-2; D is unresolved. CDR1 and CDR2 from the germline V gene are MDHEN and SYDVKM. The germline V and J ends were trimmed by 8 bases and 1 base, with 8 bases remaining between them. The CDR3 loop spans 12 amino acids. CDR3 amino acids: CASGPINYGYTF. CDR3 coding DNA: TGTGCCAGCGGTCCCATTAACTATGGCTACACCTTC.

Many counts were recorded for this clonotype. This sequence joins TRBV20-1 and TRBJ2-7; D tentatively fits TRBD1 or TRBD2 (5 bases each). Germline CDR1 DFQATT, CDR2 SNEGSKA (reference sequence). The CDR3 is made up of 12 amino acids. V was cut by 3 bases and J by 7 bases, with 13 bases left in between. This CDR3 is CSASRGAREQYF. The CDR3 DNA reads TGCAGTGCTAGTAGGGGAGCCCGGGAGCAGTACTTC.

The chain has TRBV6-5 and TRBJ2-1; 9 bases line up with TRBD1. Germline lookup yields CDR1 MNHEY and CDR2 SVGAGI. V lost 10 bases and J lost 0; bases outside the gene matches: 7. The CDR3 contains 15 residues. CDR3 protein: CATNGQGSSYNEQFF. The CDR3, as DNA: TGTGCCACAAACGGACAGGGGAGCTCCTACAATGAGCAGTTCTTC.